The 18 T cell receptor beta chains given below trace back to one sample, sequenced in a study of T cell responses to AZD1222 COVID-19 vaccine. Clones were read by immunoSEQ multiplex PCR, and TCRdb kept only the in-frame ones, dropping some. This sample has approximately 150,000 clones, with more than 70% found just once. This material consisted of peripheral blood, taken on day 0 of AZD1222 vaccination. All receptors derive from an adult in good health.

The genes are TRBV19 and TRBJ2-7; 7 bases are a match to TRBD1. Germline V lookup: CDR1 LNHDA, CDR2 SQIVND (reference sequence). V dropped 5 bases and J dropped 5; count of bases not matched to a gene: 18. The CDR3 has 17 residues. CDR3 in DNA: TGTGCCAGTAGTTTGGTACCTTTCACAGGGGTAAGGGACGAGCAGTACTTC. Amino acid sequence: CASSLVPFTGVRDEQYF.

In this sample, this clone turned up once. The V call is TRBV5-1, the J call TRBJ2-5, with no clear D. Trimming left V 4 bases short and J 5 bases short, with 12 bases between. CDR1 is SGHRS, CDR2 YFSETQ, per germline. The length of the CDR3 is 13 residues. The CDR3 nucleotides are TGCGCCAGCAGCCCCGGCTCATCCGAGACCCAGTACTTC. Amino acid sequence: CASSPGSSETQYF.

The CDR3 protein is CASSFHLPRGSPLHF. CDR3 sequence (DNA): TGTGCCAGCAGTTTTCACCTCCCTAGGGGCTCACCCCTCCACTTT. This chain links TRBV27 with TRBJ1-6; tentative D call: TRBD1 (5 bases). CDR3 length: 15 residues. In germline, CDR1 is MNHEY, CDR2 SMNVEV (reference sequence). Trimming shortened V by 3 bases and J by 10 bases, and 16 bases separated the two germline ends.

This clone was detected only once. The chain uses TRBV5-1 and TRBJ2-3; 8 positions agree with TRBD2. The junction had 11 bases not matched to a gene; V was cut back by 4 bases and J by 4 bases. Germline V gene sequence: CDR1 SGHRS, CDR2 YFSETQ. The CDR3 is 16 amino acids. This CDR3 reads CASSRNSGGASDTQYF. CDR3 nucleotide sequence: TGCGCCAGCAGCCGTAACAGCGGGGGCGCCTCAGATACGCAGTATTTT.

The J gene is TRBJ2-1, the V gene TRBV9; D is perhaps TRBD2 (6 bases). With 4 bases removed from V and 1 base from J, the gap between germline ends came to 18 bases. Germline V gene lookup returns CDR1 SGDLS and CDR2 YYNGEE. The CDR3 totals 17 residues. CDR3 residues: CASSPHARLVSYNEQFF. The CDR3 DNA reads as TGTGCCAGCAGCCCCCACGCGAGACTAGTTTCCTACAATGAGCAGTTCTTC.

This clone was picked up one time. The rearrangement joins TRBV19 to TRBJ1-2, with D perhaps TRBD1 (5 bases). The germline gives CDR1 LNHDA, CDR2 SQIVND (reference sequence). This CDR3 is 13 amino acids long. The V end lost 3 bases, the J end lost 6 bases, and 11 bases lay between the germline ends. CDR3 sequence: CASSMSGRDGYTF. CDR3 DNA: TGTGCCAGTAGTATGTCAGGGAGAGATGGCTACACCTTC.

This chain joins TRBV4-3 and TRBJ2-7, with 8 positions matching TRBD2. Germline values: CDR1 LGHNA, CDR2 YSLEER. Trimming at V came to 0 bases and at J to 4 bases, leaving 8 bases not matched to a gene. The CDR3 is made up of 16 amino acids. The CDR3 sequence is CASSQESEAGVYEQYF. The CDR3 coding sequence is TGCGCCAGCAGCCAAGAATCAGAAGCGGGAGTTTACGAGCAGTACTTC.

The chain carries TRBV3-1 (or the pseudogene TRBV3-2) and TRBJ2-7; D is unclear. The germline V and J ends were trimmed by 1 base and 0 bases, with 10 bases remaining between them. In germline, CDR1 is LGHDT, CDR2 YNNKEL (reference sequence). This CDR3 spans 15 amino acids. The CDR3 is CASSQVGGYSYEQYF. In nucleotides, the CDR3 is TGTGCCAGCAGCCAAGTTGGTGGTTACTCCTACGAGCAGTACTTC.

The gene calls are TRBV12-5 and TRBJ1-5; a possible D gene is TRBD1 (5 bases). CDR3 length: 12 residues. V was cut by 11 bases and J by 1 base, with 9 bases left in between. Germline V gene data show CDR1 as LGHNT and CDR2 as FRNRAP. Here the CDR3 DNA reads TGTGCTTGGGGCGGGAGCAATCAGCCCCAGCATTTT. Translated, it gives CAWGGSNQPQHF.

V and J are TRBV7-3 and TRBJ2-1; 7 bases match TRBD1. J was trimmed by 4 bases and V by 5 bases; bases with no gene match: 14. Germline V CDR1 and CDR2: SGHTA, FQGTGA. This CDR3 has 17 amino acids. The DNA of the CDR3 is TGTGCCAGCAGCAATGGGACAGTGAGGGACATATACAATGAGCAGTTCTTC. Translated: CASSNGTVRDIYNEQFF.

The rearrangement joins TRBV6-2 or TRBV6-3 to TRBJ1-5, with 11 bases lining up with TRBD1. The CDR3 has 19 residues. The germline V gene encodes CDR1 MNHEY and CDR2 SVGEGT. Germline trimming cut 0 bases from V and 0 bases from J; bases unmatched to any gene: 7. The CDR3 nucleotides read TGTGCCAGCAGTTACTCGCTCCGGGGACAGGGGGTTAGCAATCAGCCCCAGCATTTT. This gives the protein CASSYSLRGQGVSNQPQHF.

This sequence joins TRBV7-3 and TRBJ2-1; 15 bases match TRBD2. Trimming took 4 bases from V and 7 from J; bases not matched to a gene: 2. Germline loops: CDR1 SGHTA, CDR2 FQGTGA. CDR3 length: 15 residues. Written as DNA, the CDR3 is TGTGCCAGCAGCTCGGGACTAGCGGGAGGTAATGAGCAGTTCTTC. This gives the protein CASSSGLAGGNEQFF.

The V and J genes are TRBV7-2 and TRBJ2-3; no clear D gene. CDR1 is SGHTA, CDR2 FQGNSA, per germline. The CDR3 totals 10 residues. V was shortened by 3 bases and J by 9 bases, with 4 bases between the two germline ends. Here the CDR3 DNA reads TGTGCCAGCAGCTTGTACACGCAGTATTTT. It translates to CASSLYTQYF.

The V and J genes are TRBV11-1 and TRBJ2-7; 13 positions agree with TRBD2. J was trimmed by 10 bases and V by 5 bases; bases with no gene match: 11. The CDR3 consists of 15 residues. Germline V CDR1 and CDR2: SGHAT, FQDESV (reference sequence). CDR3 bases: TGTGCCAGCAGCCTTCAGACTAGCGGGAGGAAATATCAGTACTTC. Amino acids: CASSLQTSGRKYQYF.

The chain combines TRBV29-1 with TRBJ1-3; a possible D gene is TRBD1 (5 bases). CDR1 is SQVTM and CDR2 is ANQGSEA in the germline V gene. V lost 4 bases, J lost 4 bases, and 17 bases lay in between. The CDR3 sequence is 15 residues long. The CDR3 DNA follows: TGCAGCGTTGTTTTCGTCGGCAGGGAGGGAAACACCATATATTTT. It encodes CSVVFVGREGNTIYF.

The chain uses TRBV18 and TRBJ1-2; weak D call: TRBD1 (5 bases). CDR3 size: 18 residues. From germline, CDR1 is KGHSH and CDR2 LQKENI. Trimming stripped 1 base from V and 0 bases from J, with 18 bases between. The CDR3 here is CASSPLSLSPDTNYGYTF. The CDR3 nucleotides are TGTGCCAGCTCACCACTGTCCCTTTCTCCGGACACTAACTATGGCTACACCTTC.

J is TRBJ2-3 and V is TRBV3-1 (or the pseudogene TRBV3-2); possible D gene TRBD1, 5 bases. Trimming stripped 4 bases from V and 2 bases from J, with 10 bases between. The CDR3 has 14 amino acids. Germline V gives CDR1 LGHDT, CDR2 YNNKEL (reference sequence). CDR3 DNA: TGTGCCAGCAGCCTGGGGCGGAACACAGATACGCAGTATTTT. Protein product: CASSLGRNTDTQYF.

The chain carries TRBV5-5 and TRBJ2-3; TRBD1 aligns across 7 bases. V was clipped by 0 bases and J by 3 bases; unmatched bases: 13. CDR1 is SGHKS, CDR2 YYEKEE, per germline (reference sequence). This CDR3 has 18 amino acids. The CDR3, as DNA: TGTGCCAGCAGCTTGGAAATCGTGGGCAGGGGGTTGACAGATACGCAGTATTTT. Its translation: CASSLEIVGRGLTDTQYF.